This TCR beta chain stems from a study of shared clonotypes between healthy human individuals. General observations from the study: Among donors, sharing of clonotypes was expected to be affected by sequencing depth. Naive subsets usually exceeded memory subsets in estimated richness. Clonotypes shared by all four donors outscored non-shared clonotypes in generation probability.

TCRdb's copy holds only in-frame clones and misses some; the assay was immunoSEQ multiplex PCR. The sample yields over 1.5 million clones, around 98% seen once. Germline CDR1 is SGHTA and CDR2 is FQGTGA. Deletions cut 5 bases from V and 7 bases from J, with 11 bases between. The CDR3 is 12 amino acids. Of note for this clone: Its antigen is not identified.

The specimen sequenced was naive CD4+ T cells sorted from blood. Subset in this sample: CD45RA+ positively selected. V gene TRBV7-3 combines with J gene TRBJ1-1; D is uncertain. The sequence derives from a man aged 25-40 years in good health. The chain's CDR3 is CASSEGRIEAFF. The CDR3 DNA reads as TGTGCCAGCAGCGAAGGGCGGATTGAAGCTTTCTTT.